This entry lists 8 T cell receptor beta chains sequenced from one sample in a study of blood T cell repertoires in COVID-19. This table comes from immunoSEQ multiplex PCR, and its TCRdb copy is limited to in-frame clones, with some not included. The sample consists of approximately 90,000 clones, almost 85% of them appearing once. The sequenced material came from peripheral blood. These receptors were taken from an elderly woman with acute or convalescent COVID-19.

The CDR3 nucleotides are TGCAGTGCTAGTACAGGGGGCGACCAGCCCCAGCATTTT. Amino acids: CSASTGGDQPQHF. The gene calls are TRBV20-1 and TRBJ1-5; 9 positions match TRBD1. The CDR3 sequence is 13 residues long. CDR1 is DFQATT and CDR2 is SNEGSKA in the germline V gene (reference sequence). The V and J ends lost 3 bases and 7 bases, in that order; junction bases with no gene match: 4.

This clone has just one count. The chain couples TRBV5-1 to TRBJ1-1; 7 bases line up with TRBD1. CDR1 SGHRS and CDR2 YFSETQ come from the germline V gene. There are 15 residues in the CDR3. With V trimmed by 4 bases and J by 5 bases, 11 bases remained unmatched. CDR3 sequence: CASSPEPGQKTEAFF. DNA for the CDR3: TGCGCCAGCAGCCCAGAACCGGGACAGAAAACTGAAGCTTTCTTT.

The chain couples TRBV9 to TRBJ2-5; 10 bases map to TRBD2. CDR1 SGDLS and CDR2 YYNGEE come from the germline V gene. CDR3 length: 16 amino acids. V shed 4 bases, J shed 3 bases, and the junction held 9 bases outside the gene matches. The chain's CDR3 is CASSYQPGTSEETQYF. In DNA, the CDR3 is TGTGCCAGCAGCTATCAACCGGGGACTAGCGAAGAGACCCAGTACTTC.

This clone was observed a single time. The CDR3 is CSASEQPQGAQHF. CDR3 in DNA: TGCAGTGCTAGTGAACAGCCCCAAGGGGCCCAGCATTTT. The chain employs TRBV20-1 and TRBJ1-5; possibly TRBD1 for D (5 bases). Trimming cost V 3 bases and J 11 bases, with 17 bases left between them. The CDR3 covers 13 residues. CDR1 is DFQATT and CDR2 is SNEGSKA in the germline V gene (reference sequence).

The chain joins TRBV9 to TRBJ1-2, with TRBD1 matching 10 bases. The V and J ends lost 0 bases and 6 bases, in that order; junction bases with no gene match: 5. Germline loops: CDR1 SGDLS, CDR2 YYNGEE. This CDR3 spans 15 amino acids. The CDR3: CASSVATGTGDGYTF. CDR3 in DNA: TGTGCCAGCAGCGTAGCTACGGGGACAGGGGATGGCTACACCTTC.

The DNA for the CDR3 is TGCAGCGTCTCCCCCAGGGCGGGGGGGCACAATGAGCAGTTCTTC. Its translation: CSVSPRAGGHNEQFF. The chain couples TRBV29-1 to TRBJ2-1; TRBD2 agrees at 9 bases. The CDR3 runs to 15 residues. The J segment lost 5 bases and the V segment lost 6 bases, leaving 11 bases of the junction unmatched. Looked up from germline, CDR1 is SQVTM and CDR2 is ANQGSEA.

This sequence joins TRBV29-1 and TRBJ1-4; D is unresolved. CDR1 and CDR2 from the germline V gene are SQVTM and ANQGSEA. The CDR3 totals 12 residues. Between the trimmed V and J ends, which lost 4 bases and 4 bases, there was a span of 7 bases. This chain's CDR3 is CSVGTYNEKLFF. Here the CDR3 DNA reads TGCAGCGTTGGGACTTATAATGAAAAACTGTTTTTT. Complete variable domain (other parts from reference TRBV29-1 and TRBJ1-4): SAVISQKPSRDICQRGTSLTIQCQVDSQVTMMFWYRQQPGQSLTLIATANQGSEATYESGFVIDKFPISRPNLTFSTLTVSNMSPEDSSIYLCSVGTYNEKLFFGSGTQLSVL.

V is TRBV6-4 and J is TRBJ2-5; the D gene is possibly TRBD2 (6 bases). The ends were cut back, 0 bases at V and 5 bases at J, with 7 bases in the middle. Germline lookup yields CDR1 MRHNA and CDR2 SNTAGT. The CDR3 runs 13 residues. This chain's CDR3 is CASSDSAGETQYF. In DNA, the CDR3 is TGTGCCAGCAGTGACTCTGCGGGGGAGACCCAGTACTTC.